This TCR beta chain was sequenced for a study of CD8+ T cells in alopecia areata. cDNA reverse transcribed from extracted RNA served as the sequencing template. Some clones are missing from TCRdb's copy, which holds only in-frame ones; the method was immunoSEQ multiplex PCR. The data contain 90,000 to 150,000 clones, about 50% of them singletons. The CDR3 runs to 14 residues. Germline V lookup: CDR1 MNHEY, CDR2 SMNVEV (reference sequence). Trimming cost V 5 bases and J 0 bases, with 8 bases left between them. This sample's treatment: oral pan-JAK inhibitor, 5-10 mg twice daily. The chain recombines TRBV27 with TRBJ1-5; D remains ambiguous. This clonotype originated in a human donor with alopecia areata. Sample: CD4+ T cells sorted from blood, taken at week 4, from a patient treated with tofacitinib. CDR3 in amino acids: CASSRGDSNQPQHF. In nucleotides, the CDR3 is TGTGCCAGCAGTCGCGGGGATAGCAATCAGCCCCAGCATTTT.